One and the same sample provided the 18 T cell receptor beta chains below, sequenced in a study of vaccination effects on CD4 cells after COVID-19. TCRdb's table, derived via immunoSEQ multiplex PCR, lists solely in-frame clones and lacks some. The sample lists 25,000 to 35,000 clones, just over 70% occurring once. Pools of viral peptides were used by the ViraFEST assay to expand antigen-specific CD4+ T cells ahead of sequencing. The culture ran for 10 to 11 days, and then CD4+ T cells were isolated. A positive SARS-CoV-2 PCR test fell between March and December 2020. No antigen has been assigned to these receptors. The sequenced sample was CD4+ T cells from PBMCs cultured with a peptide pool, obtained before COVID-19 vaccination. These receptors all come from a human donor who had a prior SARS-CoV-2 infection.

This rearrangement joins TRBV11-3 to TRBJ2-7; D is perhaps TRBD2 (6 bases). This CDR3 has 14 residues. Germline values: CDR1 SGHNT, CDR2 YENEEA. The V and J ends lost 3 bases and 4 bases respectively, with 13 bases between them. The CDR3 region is CASSFGREGYEQYF. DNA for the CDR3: TGTGCCAGCAGCTTTGGGCGGGAAGGATACGAGCAGTACTTC.

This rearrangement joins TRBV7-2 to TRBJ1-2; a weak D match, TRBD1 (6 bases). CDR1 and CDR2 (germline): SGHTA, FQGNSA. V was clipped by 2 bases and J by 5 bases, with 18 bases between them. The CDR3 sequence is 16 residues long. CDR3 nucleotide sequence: TGTGCCAGCAGCTTATCTCTCGGACAGTCCATTTATGGCTACACCTTC. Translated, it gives CASSLSLGQSIYGYTF.

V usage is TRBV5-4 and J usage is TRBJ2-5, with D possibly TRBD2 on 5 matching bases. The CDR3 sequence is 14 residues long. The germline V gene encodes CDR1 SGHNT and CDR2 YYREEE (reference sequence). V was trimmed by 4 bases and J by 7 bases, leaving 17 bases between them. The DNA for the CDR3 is TGTGCCAGCAGCAACGATCCCGGGGAAGGGACCCAGTACTTC. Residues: CASSNDPGEGTQYF.

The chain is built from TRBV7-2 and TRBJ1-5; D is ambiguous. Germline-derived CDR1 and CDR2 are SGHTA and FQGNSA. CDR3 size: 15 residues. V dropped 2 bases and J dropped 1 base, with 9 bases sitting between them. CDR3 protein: CASSLLPWSNQPQHF. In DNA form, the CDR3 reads TGTGCCAGCAGCTTACTACCTTGGAGCAATCAGCCCCAGCATTTT.

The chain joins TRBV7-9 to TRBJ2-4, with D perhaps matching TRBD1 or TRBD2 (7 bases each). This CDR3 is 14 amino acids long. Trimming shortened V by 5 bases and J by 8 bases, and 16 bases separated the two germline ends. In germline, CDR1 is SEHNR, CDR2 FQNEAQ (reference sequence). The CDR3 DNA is TGTGCCAGCAGCATCGACAGGGCGGGGGACATTCAGTACTTC. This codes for CASSIDRAGDIQYF.

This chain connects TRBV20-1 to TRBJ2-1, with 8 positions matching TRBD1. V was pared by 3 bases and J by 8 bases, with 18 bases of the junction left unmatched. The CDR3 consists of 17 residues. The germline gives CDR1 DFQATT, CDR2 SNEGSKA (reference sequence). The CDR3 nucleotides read TGCAGTGCTAGTGTCCCCCGATGGGGACAGGATATTGATGAGCAGTTCTTC. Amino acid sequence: CSASVPRWGQDIDEQFF.

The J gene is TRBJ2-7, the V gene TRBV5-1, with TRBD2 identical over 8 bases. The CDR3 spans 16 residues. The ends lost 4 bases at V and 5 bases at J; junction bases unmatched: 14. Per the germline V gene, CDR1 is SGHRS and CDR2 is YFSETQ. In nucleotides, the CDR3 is TGCGCCAGCAGCCGGGGGGGGCTGGGGGAGAGTAACGAGCAGTACTTC. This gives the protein CASSRGGLGESNEQYF.

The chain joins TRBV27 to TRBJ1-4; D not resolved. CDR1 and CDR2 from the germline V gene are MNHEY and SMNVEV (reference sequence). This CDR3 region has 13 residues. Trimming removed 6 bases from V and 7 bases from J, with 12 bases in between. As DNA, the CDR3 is TGTGCCAGCAGAAGATTGGAAGGTGAAAAACTGTTTTTT. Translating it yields CASRRLEGEKLFF.

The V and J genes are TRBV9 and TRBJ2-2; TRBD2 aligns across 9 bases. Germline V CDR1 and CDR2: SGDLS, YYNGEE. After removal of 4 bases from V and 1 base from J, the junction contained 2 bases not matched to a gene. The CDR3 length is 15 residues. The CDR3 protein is CASSKLAGNTGELFF. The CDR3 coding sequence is TGTGCCAGCAGCAAACTAGCGGGGAACACCGGGGAGCTGTTTTTT.

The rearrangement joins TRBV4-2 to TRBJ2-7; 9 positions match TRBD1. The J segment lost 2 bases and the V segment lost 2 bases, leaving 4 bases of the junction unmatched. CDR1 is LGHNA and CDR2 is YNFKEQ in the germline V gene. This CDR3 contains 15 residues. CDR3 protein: CASSQTGTGTYEQYF. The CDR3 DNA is TGTGCCAGCAGCCAAACCGGGACAGGGACCTACGAGCAGTACTTC.

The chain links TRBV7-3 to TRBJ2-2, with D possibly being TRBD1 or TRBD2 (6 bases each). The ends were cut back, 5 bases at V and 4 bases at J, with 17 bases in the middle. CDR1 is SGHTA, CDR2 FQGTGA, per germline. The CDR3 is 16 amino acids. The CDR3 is CASSPPGAEATGELFF. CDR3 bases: TGTGCCAGCAGCCCCCCGGGGGCCGAGGCCACCGGGGAGCTGTTTTTT.

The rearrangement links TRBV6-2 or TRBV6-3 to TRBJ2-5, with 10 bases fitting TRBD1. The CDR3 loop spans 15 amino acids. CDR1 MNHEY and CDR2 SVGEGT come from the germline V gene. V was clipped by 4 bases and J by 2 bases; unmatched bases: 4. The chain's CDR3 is CASSSRDRGQETQYF. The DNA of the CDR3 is TGTGCCAGCAGTTCCCGGGACAGGGGACAAGAGACCCAGTACTTC.

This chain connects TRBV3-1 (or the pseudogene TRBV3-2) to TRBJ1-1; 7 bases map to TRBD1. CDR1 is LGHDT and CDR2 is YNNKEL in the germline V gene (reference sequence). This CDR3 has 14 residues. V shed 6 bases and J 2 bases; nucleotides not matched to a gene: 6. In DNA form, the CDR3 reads TGTGCCAGCAGTCGCCGGGACAGAAACACTGAAGCTTTCTTT. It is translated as CASSRRDRNTEAFF.

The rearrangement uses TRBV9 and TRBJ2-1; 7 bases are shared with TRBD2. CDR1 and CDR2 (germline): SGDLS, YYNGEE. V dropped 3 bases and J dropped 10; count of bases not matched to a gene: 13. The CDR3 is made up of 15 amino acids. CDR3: CASSAVSGGRWEQFF. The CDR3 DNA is TGTGCCAGCAGCGCCGTGTCTGGCGGGAGATGGGAGCAGTTCTTC.

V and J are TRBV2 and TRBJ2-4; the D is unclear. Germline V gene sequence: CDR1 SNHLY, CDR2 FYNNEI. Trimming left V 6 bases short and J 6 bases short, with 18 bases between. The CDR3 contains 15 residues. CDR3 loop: CASRLTVLRGNIQYF. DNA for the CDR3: TGTGCCAGCAGACTGACCGTGTTAAGAGGAAACATTCAGTACTTC. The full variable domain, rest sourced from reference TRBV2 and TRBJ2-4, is EPEVTQTPSHQVTQMGQEVILRCVPISNHLYFYWYRQILGQKVEFLVSFYNNEISEKSEIFDDQFSVERPDGSNFTLKIRSTKLEDSAMYFCASRLTVLRGNIQYFGAGTRLSVL.

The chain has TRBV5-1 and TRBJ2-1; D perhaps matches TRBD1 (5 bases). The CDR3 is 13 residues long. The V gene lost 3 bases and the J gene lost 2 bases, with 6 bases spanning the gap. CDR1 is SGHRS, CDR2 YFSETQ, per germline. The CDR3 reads CASSWGPYNEQFF. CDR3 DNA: TGCGCCAGCAGCTGGGGCCCCTACAATGAGCAGTTCTTC.

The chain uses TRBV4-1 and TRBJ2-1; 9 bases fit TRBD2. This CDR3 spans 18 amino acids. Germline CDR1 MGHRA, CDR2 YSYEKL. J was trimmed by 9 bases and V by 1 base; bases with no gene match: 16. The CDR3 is CASSQGWRGGRDGGEQFF. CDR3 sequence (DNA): TGCGCCAGCAGCCAAGGCTGGCGAGGCGGGAGGGATGGGGGTGAGCAGTTCTTC.

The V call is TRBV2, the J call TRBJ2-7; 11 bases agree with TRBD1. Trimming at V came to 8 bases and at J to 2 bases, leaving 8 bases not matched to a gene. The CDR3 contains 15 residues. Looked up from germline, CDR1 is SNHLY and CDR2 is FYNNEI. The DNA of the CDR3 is TGTGCCAGCTGGATCCCGGGACAGGGGGCCTACGAGCAGTACTTC. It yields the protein CASWIPGQGAYEQYF.